The clone carrying this TCR beta chain was seen repeatedly, ten times or more. What it binds is not known. This CDR3 spans 13 amino acids. V dropped 2 bases and J dropped 11 bases, with 10 bases sitting between them. Germline CDR1 and CDR2: KGHSH and LQKENI. This sample stems from a study of metastatic and nonmetastatic thyroid tumors. Turning to the study itself: The authors compared repertoires across blood and tumor or nodule tissue from malignant and benign thyroid patients. Regarding the study as a whole: For both blood and tumor, malignant thyroid tumors reportedly showed significantly higher TCR beta diversity than benign nodules did.

There were no patients who had received any treatment before thyroid surgery. In the authors' workflow: Across clinicopathological groups, CDR3 differences served as the basis for building a distant-metastasis classifier for papillary thyroid cancer. TCRdb re-called the PCR reads through MiXCR. The V and J calls follow TCRdb's processing rather than the paper's. The sample lists about 31,000 clones; 15% to 20% were seen once. Input material: blood. This chain links TRBV18 with TRBJ1-6, with D possibly being TRBD1 (5 bases). The receptor was derived from a female donor with papillary thyroid cancer or a benign thyroid nodule (not recorded which). Some clones in this sample may be carry-over from other donors' samples. The CDR3 DNA sequence: TGTGCCAGCTCACCAAGCGGGGCCGCACCCCTCCACTTT. Protein product: CASSPSGAAPLHF.